In this sample, the clone carrying this T cell receptor beta chain turned up many times. This entry comes from a study of neurological immune-mediated disorders. Via MiXCR, TCRdb re-called the 5' RACE reads, giving one row per CDR3 protein. The sample contains 120,000 or so distinct CDR3 sequences, about 3.4% of which appear only once. The CDR3 loop spans 15 amino acids. Germline CDR1 and CDR2: MGHDK and SYGVNS. V was pared by 1 base and J by 5 bases, with 2 bases of the junction left unmatched. This TCR was recovered from a woman aged 25 to 45 with multiple sclerosis. The gene calls are TRBV25-1 and TRBJ2-2; 9 nucleotides line up with TRBD2. Material: PBMCs. In DNA, the CDR3 is TGTGCCAGCAGTGAATCTAGCGGGAAAACCGGGGAGCTGTTTTTT. This sequence encodes CASSESSGKTGELFF.